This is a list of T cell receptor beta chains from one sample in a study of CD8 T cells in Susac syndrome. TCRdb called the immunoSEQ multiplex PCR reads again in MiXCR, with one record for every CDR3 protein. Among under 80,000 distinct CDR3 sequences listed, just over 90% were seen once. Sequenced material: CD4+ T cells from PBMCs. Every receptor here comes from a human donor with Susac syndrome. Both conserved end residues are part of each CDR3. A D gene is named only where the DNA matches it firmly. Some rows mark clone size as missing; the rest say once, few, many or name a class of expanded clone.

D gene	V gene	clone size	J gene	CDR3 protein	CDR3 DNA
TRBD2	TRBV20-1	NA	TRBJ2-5	CSASSPLLAGVETQYF	TGCAGTGCGAGTTCACCCCTCCTAGCGGGAGTAGAGACCCAGTACTTC
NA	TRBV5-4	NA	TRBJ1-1	CASRPARRNTEAFF	TGTGCCAGCAGGCCGGCACGCCGGAACACTGAAGCTTTCTTT
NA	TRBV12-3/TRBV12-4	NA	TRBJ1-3	CASSNRLTWGNTIYF	TGTGCCAGCAGCAACAGGCTAACTTGGGGAAACACCATATATTTT
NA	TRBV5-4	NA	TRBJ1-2	CASSLKSGGYYGYTF	TGTGCCAGCAGCTTAAAGTCCGGGGGCTACTATGGCTACACCTTC
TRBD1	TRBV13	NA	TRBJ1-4	CASSSAGGANEKLFF	TGTGCCAGCAGCTCCGCAGGGGGGGCTAATGAAAAACTGTTTTTT
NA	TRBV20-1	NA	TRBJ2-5	CSATLGAIETQYF	TGCAGTGCTACTCTTGGAGCGATCGAGACCCAGTACTTC
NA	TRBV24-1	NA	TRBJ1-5	CATSDTNNQPQHF	TGTGCCACCAGTGATACGAACAATCAGCCCCAGCATTTT
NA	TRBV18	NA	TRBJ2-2	CASSSGEYYTGELFF	TGTGCCAGCTCTTCTGGAGAGTACTACACCGGGGAGCTGTTTTTT
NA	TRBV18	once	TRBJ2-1	CASSRERVTNEQFF	TGTGCCAGCTCACGAGAGCGGGTGACCAATGAGCAGTTCTTC
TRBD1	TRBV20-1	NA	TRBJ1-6	CSAADRGPSPLHF	TGCAGTGCTGCAGACAGGGGGCCATCACCCCTCCACTTT
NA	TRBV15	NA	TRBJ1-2	CATASIGAGYTF	TGTGCCACCGCATCGATTGGGGCTGGCTACACCTTC
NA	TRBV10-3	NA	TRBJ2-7	CATHGDGSYEQYF	TGTGCCACCCATGGGGACGGTTCCTACGAGCAGTACTTC
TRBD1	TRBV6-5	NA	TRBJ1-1	CASKGQGFLAEAFF	TGTGCCAGCAAAGGACAGGGTTTTCTCGCTGAAGCTTTCTTT
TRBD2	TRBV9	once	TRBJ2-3	CASSFRLAGDTDTQYF	TGTGCCAGCAGCTTCCGACTAGCGGGTGACACAGATACGCAGTATTTT
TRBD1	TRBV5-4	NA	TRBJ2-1	CASSPRTRTGSYNEQFF	TGTGCCAGCAGCCCTAGAACTAGGACAGGCTCCTACAATGAGCAGTTCTTC
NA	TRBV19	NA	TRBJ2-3	CASSPGTGSWDTQYF	TGTGCCAGTAGTCCGGGTACCGGGTCGTGGGATACGCAGTATTTT
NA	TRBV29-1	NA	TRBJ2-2	CSVCVQGPPGELFF	TGCAGCGTTTGTGTTCAGGGGCCTCCCGGGGAGCTGTTTTTT